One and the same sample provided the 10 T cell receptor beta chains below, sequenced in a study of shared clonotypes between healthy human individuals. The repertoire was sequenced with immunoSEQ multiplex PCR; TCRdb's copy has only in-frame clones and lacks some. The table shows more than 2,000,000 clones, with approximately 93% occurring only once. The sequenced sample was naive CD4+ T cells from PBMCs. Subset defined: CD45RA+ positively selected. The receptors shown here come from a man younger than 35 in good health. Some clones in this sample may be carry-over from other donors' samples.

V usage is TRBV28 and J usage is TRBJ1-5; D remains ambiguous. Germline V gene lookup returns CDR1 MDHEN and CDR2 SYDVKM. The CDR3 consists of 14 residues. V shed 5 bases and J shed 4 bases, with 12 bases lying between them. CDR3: CASSPINLNQPQHF. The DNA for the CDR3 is TGTGCCAGCAGTCCAATAAACCTAAATCAGCCCCAGCATTTT.

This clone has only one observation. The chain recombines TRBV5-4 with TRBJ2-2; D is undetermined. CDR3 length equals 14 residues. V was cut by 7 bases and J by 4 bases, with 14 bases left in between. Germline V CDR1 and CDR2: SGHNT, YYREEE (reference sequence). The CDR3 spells CASGTGSVTGELFF. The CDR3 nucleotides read TGTGCCAGCGGTACCGGGTCGGTCACCGGGGAGCTGTTTTTT.

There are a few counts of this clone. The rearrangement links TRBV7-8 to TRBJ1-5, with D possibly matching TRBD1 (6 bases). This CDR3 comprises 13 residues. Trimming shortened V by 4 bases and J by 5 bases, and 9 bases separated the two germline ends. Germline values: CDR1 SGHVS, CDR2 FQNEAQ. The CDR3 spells CASSSGADQPQHF. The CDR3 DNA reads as TGTGCCAGCAGCTCGGGGGCAGATCAGCCCCAGCATTTT.

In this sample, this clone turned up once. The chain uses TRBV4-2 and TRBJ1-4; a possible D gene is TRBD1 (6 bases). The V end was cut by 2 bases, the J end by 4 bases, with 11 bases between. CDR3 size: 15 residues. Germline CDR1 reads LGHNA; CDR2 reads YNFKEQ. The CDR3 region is CASSQPGTFNEKLFF. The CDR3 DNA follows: TGTGCCAGCAGCCAACCCGGGACATTTAATGAAAAACTGTTTTTT.

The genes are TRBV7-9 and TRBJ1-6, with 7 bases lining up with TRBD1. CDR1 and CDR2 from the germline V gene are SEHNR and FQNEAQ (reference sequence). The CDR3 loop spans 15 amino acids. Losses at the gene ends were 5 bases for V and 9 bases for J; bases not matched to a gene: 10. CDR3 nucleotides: TGTGCCAGCAGCCCAACGAGGGACAGAAGTTCACCCCTCCACTTT. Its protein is CASSPTRDRSSPLHF.

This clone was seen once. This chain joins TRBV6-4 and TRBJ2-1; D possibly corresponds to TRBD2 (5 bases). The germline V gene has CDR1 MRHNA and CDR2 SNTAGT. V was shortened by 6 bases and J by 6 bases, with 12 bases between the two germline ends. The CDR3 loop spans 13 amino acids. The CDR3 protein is CASSATRTNEQFF. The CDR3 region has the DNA TGTGCCAGCAGCGCAACTAGAACCAATGAGCAGTTCTTC.

The CDR3 DNA follows: TGTGCCAGCAGTCGACAGGGGGTTAATCAGCCCCAGCATTTT. Amino acids: CASSRQGVNQPQHF. The genes are TRBV28 and TRBJ1-5; the match to TRBD1 covers 9 bases. The germline CDR1 and CDR2 sequences are MDHEN and SYDVKM. V lost 5 bases to trimming and J lost 4 bases; unmatched junction nucleotides: 3. The CDR3 length is 14 residues.

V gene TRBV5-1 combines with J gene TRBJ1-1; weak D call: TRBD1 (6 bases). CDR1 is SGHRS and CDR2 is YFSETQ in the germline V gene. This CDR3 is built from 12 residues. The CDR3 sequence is CAGGQGKTEAFF. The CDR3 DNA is TGCGCTGGTGGGCAGGGGAAAACTGAAGCTTTCTTT.

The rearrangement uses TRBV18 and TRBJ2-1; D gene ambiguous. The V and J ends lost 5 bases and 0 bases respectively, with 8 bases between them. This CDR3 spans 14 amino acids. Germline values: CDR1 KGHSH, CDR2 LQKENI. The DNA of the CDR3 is TGTGCCAGCTCATCAGACTCCTCCTACAATGAGCAGTTCTTC. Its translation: CASSSDSSYNEQFF.

DNA for the CDR3: TGTGCCAGCAAGCCCCGGCCATTCTCCTACGAGCAGTACTTC. Protein: CASKPRPFSYEQYF. This chain connects TRBV28 to TRBJ2-7, with no clear D. CDR1 and CDR2 (germline): MDHEN, SYDVKM. V was clipped by 7 bases and J by 0 bases, with 13 bases between them. The CDR3 extends over 14 amino acids. The full variable domain, its missing parts supplied by reference TRBV28 and TRBJ2-7, is DVKVTQSSRYLVKRTGEKVFLECVQDMDHENMFWYRQDPGLGLRLIYFSYDVKMKEKGDIPEGYSVSREKKERFSLILESASTNQTSMYLCASKPRPFSYEQYFGPGTRLTVT.